This T cell receptor (beta chain) was identified in a study of human T cells and chemical hapten exposure. Overall study: Weekly administration of diphenylcyclopropenone to the scalp of patients continued throughout the approximately 23-week study.

This clonotype was seen ten or more times. No antigen is known for it. Germline CDR1 is SGHAT and CDR2 is FQNNGV. This CDR3 has 14 amino acids. The V and J ends lost 1 base and 2 bases respectively, with 6 bases between them. General study points: With alopecia, donors may have immune responses unlike healthy people's. Among expanded TCRs, significantly more large CDR3 similarity clusters formed than among controls.

TCRdb ran MiXCR on the RACE reads and lists one entry per CDR3 protein. The data hold roughly 72,000 distinct CDR3 sequences, with about 9.3% observed a single time. Time point reported: patch test 1, 2 weeks after DPC sensitization. Treatment specified: therapeutic diphenylcyclopropenone sensitization with weekly scalp DPC. The authors extracted total RNA from unfractionated whole blood. The sequences come from whole blood, collected in connection with sensitization to the hapten diphenylcyclopropenone (DPC). This TCR was sampled from a woman aged 45-65 years with alopecia areata. Some clones in this sample may be carry-over from other donors' samples. This rearrangement joins TRBV11-2 to TRBJ2-1; D is uncertain. The CDR3 loop is CASSLAQAYNEQFF. CDR3 nucleotide sequence: TGTGCCAGCAGCTTAGCCCAGGCCTACAATGAGCAGTTCTTC.